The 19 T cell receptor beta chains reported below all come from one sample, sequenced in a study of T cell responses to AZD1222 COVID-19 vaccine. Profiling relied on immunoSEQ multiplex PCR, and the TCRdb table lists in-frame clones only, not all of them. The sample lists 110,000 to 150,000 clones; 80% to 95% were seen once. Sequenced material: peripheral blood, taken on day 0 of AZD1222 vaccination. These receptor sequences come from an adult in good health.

The CDR3 DNA reads TGTGCCATCAGTGATCGTCAGCACTCCTACGAGCAGTACTTC. Translation: CAISDRQHSYEQYF. The chain links TRBV10-3 to TRBJ2-7; D is unclear. CDR3 length: 14 residues. CDR1 and CDR2 (germline): ENHRY, SYGVKD. Trimming removed 3 bases from V and 0 bases from J, with 9 bases in between.

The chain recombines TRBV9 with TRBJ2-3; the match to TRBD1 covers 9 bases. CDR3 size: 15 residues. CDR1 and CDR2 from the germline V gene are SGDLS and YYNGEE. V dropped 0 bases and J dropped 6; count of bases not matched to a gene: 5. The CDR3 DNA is TGTGCCAGCAGCGTAGTTGGGACAGGGTCTGATACGCAGTATTTT. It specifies CASSVVGTGSDTQYF.

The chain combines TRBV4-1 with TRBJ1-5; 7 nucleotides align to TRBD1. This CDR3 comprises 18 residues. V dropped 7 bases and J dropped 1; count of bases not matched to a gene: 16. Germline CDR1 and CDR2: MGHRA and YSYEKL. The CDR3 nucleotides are TGCGCCAGCACGCCCGGACAGGCCCTCGGGGGAAGCAATCAGCCCCAGCATTTT. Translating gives CASTPGQALGGSNQPQHF.

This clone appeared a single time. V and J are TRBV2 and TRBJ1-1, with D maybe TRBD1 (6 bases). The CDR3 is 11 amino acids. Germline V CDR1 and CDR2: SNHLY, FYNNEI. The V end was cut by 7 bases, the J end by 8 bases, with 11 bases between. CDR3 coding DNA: TGTGCCAGCAATTACCAGGGGGAAGCTTTCTTT. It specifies CASNYQGEAFF. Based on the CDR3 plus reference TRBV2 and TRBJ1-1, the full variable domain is EPEVTQTPSHQVTQMGQEVILRCVPISNHLYFYWYRQILGQKVEFLVSFYNNEISEKSEIFDDQFSVERPDGSNFTLKIRSTKLEDSAMYFCASNYQGEAFFGQGTRLTVV.

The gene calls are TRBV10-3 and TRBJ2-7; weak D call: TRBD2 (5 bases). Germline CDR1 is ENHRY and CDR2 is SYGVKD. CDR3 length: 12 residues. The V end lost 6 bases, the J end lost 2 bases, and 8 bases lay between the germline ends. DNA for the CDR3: TGTGCCATCAGGTCGGGGACCTACGAGCAGTACTTC. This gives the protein CAIRSGTYEQYF.

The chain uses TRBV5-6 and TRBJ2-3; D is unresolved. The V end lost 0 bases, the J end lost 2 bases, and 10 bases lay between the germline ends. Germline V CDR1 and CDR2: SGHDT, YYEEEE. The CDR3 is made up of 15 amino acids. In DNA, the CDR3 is TGTGCCAGCAGCTTGGCCAGCCGATTCACAGATACGCAGTATTTT. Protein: CASSLASRFTDTQYF.

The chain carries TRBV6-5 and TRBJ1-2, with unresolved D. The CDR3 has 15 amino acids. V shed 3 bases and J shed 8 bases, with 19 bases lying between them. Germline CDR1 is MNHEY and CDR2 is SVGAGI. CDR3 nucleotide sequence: TGTGCCAGCAGTTATCGTGGACGGACGGGGATGGGCTACACCTTC. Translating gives CASSYRGRTGMGYTF.

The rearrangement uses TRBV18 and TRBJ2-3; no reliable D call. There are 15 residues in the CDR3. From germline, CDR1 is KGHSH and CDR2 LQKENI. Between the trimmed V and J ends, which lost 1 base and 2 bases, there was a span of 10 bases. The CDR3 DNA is TGTGCCAGCTCACCACAAAGTAGTTACACAGATACGCAGTATTTT. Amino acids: CASSPQSSYTDTQYF.

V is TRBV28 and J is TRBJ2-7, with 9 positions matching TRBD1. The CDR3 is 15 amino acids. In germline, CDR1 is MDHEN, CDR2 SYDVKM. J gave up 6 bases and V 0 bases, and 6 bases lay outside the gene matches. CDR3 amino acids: CASSLWGTGRSEQYF. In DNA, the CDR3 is TGTGCCAGCAGTTTATGGGGGACAGGGCGGTCCGAGCAGTACTTC.

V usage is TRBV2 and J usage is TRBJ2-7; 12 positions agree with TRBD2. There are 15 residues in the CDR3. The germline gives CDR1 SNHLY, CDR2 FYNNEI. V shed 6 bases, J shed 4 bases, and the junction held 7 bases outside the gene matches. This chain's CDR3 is CASRATSGRLYEQYF. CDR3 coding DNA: TGTGCCAGCAGGGCAACTAGCGGGAGGTTGTACGAGCAGTACTTC.

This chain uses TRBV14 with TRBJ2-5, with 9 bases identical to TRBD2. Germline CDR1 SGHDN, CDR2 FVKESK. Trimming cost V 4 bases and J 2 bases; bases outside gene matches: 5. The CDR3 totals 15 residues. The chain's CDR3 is CASSLPTSGQETQYF. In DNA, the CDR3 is TGTGCCAGCAGCCTCCCGACTAGCGGACAAGAGACCCAGTACTTC. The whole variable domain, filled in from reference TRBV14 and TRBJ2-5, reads EAGVTQFPSHSVIEKGQTVTLRCDPISGHDNLYWYRRVMGKEIKFLLHFVKESKQDESGMPNNRFLAERTGGTYSTLKVQPAELEDSGVYFCASSLPTSGQETQYFGPGTRLLVL.

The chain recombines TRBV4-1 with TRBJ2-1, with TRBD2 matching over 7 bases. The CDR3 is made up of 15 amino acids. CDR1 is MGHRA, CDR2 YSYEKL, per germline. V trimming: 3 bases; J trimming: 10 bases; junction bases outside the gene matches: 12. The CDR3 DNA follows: TGCGCCAGCAGCCAGACCTTACCTAGCGGATGGGAGCAGTTCTTC. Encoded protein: CASSQTLPSGWEQFF.

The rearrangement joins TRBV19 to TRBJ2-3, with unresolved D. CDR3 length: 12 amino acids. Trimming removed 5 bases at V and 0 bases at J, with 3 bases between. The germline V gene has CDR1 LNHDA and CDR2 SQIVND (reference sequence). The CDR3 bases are TGTGCCAGTAGTCCCAGCACAGATACGCAGTATTTT. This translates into CASSPSTDTQYF.

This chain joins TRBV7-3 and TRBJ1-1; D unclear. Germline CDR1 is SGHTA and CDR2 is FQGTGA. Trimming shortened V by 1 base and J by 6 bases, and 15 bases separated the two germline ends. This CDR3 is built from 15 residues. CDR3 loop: CASSLIGQGQAEAFF. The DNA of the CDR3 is TGTGCCAGCAGCTTAATAGGGCAAGGGCAGGCTGAAGCTTTCTTT.

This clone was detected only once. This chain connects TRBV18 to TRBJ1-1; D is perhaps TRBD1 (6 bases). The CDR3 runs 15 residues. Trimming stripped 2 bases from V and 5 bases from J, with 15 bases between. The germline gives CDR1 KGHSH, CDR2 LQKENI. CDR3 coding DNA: TGTGCCAGCTCACCAGTGGGGGCGCTGAGGACTGAAGCTTTCTTT. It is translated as CASSPVGALRTEAFF.

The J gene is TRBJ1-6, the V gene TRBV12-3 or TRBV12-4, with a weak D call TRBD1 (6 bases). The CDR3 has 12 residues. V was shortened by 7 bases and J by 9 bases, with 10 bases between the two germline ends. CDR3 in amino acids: CASKQGFSPLHF. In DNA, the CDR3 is TGTGCCAGCAAGCAGGGGTTTTCACCCCTCCACTTT.

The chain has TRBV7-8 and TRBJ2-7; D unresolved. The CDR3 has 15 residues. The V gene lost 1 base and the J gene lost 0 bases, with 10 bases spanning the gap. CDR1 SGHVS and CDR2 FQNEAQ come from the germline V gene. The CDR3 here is CASSLELGSSYEQYF. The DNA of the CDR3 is TGTGCCAGCAGCTTAGAATTGGGTAGCTCCTACGAGCAGTACTTC.

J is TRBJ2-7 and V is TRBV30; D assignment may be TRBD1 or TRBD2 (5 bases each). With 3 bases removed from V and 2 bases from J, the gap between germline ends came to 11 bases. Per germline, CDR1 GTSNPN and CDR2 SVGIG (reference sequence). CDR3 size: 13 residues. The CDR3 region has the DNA TGTGCCTGGAGCCGGGACCGAACCTACGAGCAGTACTTC. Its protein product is CAWSRDRTYEQYF.

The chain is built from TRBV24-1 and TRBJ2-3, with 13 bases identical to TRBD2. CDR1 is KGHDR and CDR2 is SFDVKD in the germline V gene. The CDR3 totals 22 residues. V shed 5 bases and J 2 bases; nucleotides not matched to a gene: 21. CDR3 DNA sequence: TGTGCCACCAGTGCCAGGACCCGGGGACTAGCGGGATTACCCGTAATCACAGATACGCAGTATTTT. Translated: CATSARTRGLAGLPVITDTQYF.